Below, 10 T cell receptor beta chains from the same sample are listed, as sequenced in a study. MiXCR, applied by TCRdb to the RT-PCR reads, yields one record per CDR3 protein. The data hold hundreds of thousands of distinct CDR3 sequences, with 13% to 15% observed a single time. The source material was memory CD4+ T cells from blood. These receptors were taken from a female donor in good health, serving as a healthy control.

This chain links TRBV29-1 with TRBJ2-2; 7 positions match TRBD2. The junction had 4 bases not matched to a gene; V was cut back by 6 bases and J by 0 bases. Germline CDR1 is SQVTM and CDR2 is ANQGSEA. The CDR3 totals 14 residues. This chain's CDR3 is CSVAGLANTGELFF. CDR3 nucleotide sequence: TGCAGCGTAGCGGGACTTGCGAACACCGGGGAGCTGTTTTTT.

In its sample, this clonotype was seen many times. V is TRBV29-1 and J is TRBJ2-1, with 12 bases aligning to TRBD2. Germline V gives CDR1 SQVTM, CDR2 ANQGSEA. With 5 bases clipped from V and 2 bases from J, the junction kept 7 bases outside the gene matches. CDR3 length: 16 amino acids. DNA of the CDR3: TGCAGCGTTTTACTAGCGGGAGGTTCCCCCTACAATGAGCAGTTCTTC. Translated: CSVLLAGGSPYNEQFF.

The gene calls are TRBV20-1 and TRBJ2-1; 8 bases map to TRBD1. The CDR3 sequence is 15 residues long. CDR1 and CDR2 (germline): DFQATT, SNEGSKA (reference sequence). Germline trimming cut 5 bases from V and 6 bases from J; bases unmatched to any gene: 12. The CDR3 loop is CSAQWGRGPSNEQFF. Written as DNA, the CDR3 is TGCAGTGCTCAGTGGGGCAGGGGGCCAAGCAATGAGCAGTTCTTC.

This clonotype was observed a handful of times. V is TRBV12-3 or TRBV12-4 and J is TRBJ1-5; no firm D call. V dropped 6 bases and J dropped 1 base, with 10 bases sitting between them. This CDR3 is 14 amino acids long. The CDR3 DNA reads TGTGCCAGCAGCCGTCGACGGAGCAATCAGCCCCAGCATTTT. It encodes CASSRRRSNQPQHF.

In its sample, this clonotype was seen many times. The chain uses TRBV7-2 and TRBJ2-7, with D perhaps TRBD1 (6 bases). The CDR3 contains 14 residues. V was trimmed by 5 bases and J by 4 bases, leaving 15 bases between them. Germline CDR1 and CDR2: SGHTA and FQGNSA. The CDR3 coding sequence is TGTGCCAGCAGCCCGGGACACCTAAGATACGAGCAGTACTTC. Its protein is CASSPGHLRYEQYF.

The sample holds a few counts of this clonotype. The V gene is TRBV5-1, the J gene TRBJ1-2, with TRBD1 matching 7 bases. CDR1 SGHRS and CDR2 YFSETQ come from the germline V gene. After removal of 2 bases from V and 2 bases from J, the junction contained 6 bases not matched to a gene. The CDR3 runs to 15 residues. For the CDR3, the DNA is TGCGCCAGCAGCTTTCAAGGGGGACAGAACTATGGCTACACCTTC. Its translation: CASSFQGGQNYGYTF. Looking up the rest from reference TRBV5-1 and TRBJ1-2 gives the full variable domain: KAGVTQTPRYLIKTRGQQVTLSCSPISGHRSVSWYQQTPGQGLQFLFEYFSETQRNKGNFPGRFSGRQFSNSRSEMNVSTLELGDSALYLCASSFQGGQNYGYTFGSGTRLTVV.

In its sample, this clonotype was seen many times. The J gene is TRBJ1-5, the V gene TRBV4-3, with D possibly TRBD1 on 5 matching bases. This CDR3 spans 16 amino acids. Trimming took off 1 base at V and 12 bases at J, with 22 bases between the two ends. The germline V gene encodes CDR1 LGHNA and CDR2 YSLEER. The CDR3 protein is CASSQGIGRASPVQHF. CDR3 nucleotides: TGCGCCAGCAGCCAAGGAATTGGCAGGGCGTCTCCGGTCCAGCATTTT.

The rearrangement links TRBV6-1 to TRBJ1-5, with 7 nucleotides matching TRBD1. J was trimmed by 5 bases and V by 6 bases; bases with no gene match: 7. There are 14 residues in the CDR3. In germline, CDR1 is MNHNS, CDR2 SASEGT. The CDR3 is CASRFTQGDQPQHF. CDR3 sequence (DNA): TGTGCCAGCAGATTCACGCAGGGGGATCAGCCCCAGCATTTT.

CDR3 residues: CASSQGAFGANVLTF. The CDR3, as DNA: TGCGCCAGCAGCCAAGGGGCATTTGGGGCCAACGTCCTGACTTTC. The chain has TRBV4-3 and TRBJ2-6; no reliable D call. The CDR3 length is 15 residues. Germline V gene sequence: CDR1 LGHNA, CDR2 YSLEER. Trimming removed 1 base at V and 3 bases at J, with 7 bases between.

This clonotype was counted only a few times. This chain connects TRBV28 to TRBJ2-1; D may be TRBD1 (6 bases). In germline, CDR1 is MDHEN, CDR2 SYDVKM. This CDR3 has 14 residues. Trimming took 6 bases from V and 4 from J, leaving 13 bases between them. CDR3 coding DNA: TGTGCCAGCAGACACAGGGACCCTTACAATGAGCAGTTCTTC. It is translated as CASRHRDPYNEQFF.